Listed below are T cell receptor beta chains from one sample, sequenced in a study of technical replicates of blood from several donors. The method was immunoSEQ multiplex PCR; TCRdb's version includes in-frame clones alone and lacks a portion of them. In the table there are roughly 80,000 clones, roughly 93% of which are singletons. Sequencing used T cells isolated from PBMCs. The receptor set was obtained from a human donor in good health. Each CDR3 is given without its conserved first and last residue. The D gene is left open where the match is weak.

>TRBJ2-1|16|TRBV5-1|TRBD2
ASSTRLAGAPSYNEQF
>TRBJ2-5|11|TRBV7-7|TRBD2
ASSSGGGGTQY
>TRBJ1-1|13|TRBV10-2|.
ASSWPTGPDTEAF
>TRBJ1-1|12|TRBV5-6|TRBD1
ASEQTGGKTEAF
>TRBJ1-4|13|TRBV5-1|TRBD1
ASSLSQGANEKLF
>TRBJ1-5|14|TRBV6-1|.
ASSALTGYSNQPQH
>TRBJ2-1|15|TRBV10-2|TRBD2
ASSEPKGSGRANEQF
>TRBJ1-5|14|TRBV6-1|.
ASSEATATLNQPQH
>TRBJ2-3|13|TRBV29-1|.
SVKPGGPYTDTQY
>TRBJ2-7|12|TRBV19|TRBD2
ASSVSGTSYEQY
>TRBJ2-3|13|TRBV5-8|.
ASNPFGWVTDTQY
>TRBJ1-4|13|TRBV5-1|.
ASSVSGTDDEKLF
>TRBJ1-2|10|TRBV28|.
ASSLTRDGYT
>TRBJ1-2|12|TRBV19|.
ASSIGGGRYGYT
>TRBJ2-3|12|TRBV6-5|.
ASSYSYAGDTQY
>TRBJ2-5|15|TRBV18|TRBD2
ASSPVGLAGEGETQY
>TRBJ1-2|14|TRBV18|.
ASSHIVADTNYGYT
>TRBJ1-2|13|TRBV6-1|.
ASSRDSSYAYGYT
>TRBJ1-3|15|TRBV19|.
ASSIRPEKGSGNTIY
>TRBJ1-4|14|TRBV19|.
ASSITLRATNEKLF
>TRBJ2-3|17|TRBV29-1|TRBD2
SVEGPPGIKGREEDTQY
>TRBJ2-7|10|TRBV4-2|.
ASSQDSYEQY
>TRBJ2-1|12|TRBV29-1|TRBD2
SASSGSSYNEQF
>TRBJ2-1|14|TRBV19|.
ASSSPRPSSYNEQF
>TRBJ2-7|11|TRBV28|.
ASSFAGSYEQY
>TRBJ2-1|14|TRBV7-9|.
ASSPLKGGSYNEQF
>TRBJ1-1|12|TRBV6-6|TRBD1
ASSRDRLNTEAF
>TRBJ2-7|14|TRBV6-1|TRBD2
ASSEVLAGNSYEQY
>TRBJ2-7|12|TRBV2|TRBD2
ASTSPSGDYEQY
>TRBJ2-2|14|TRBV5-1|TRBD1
ASSLAAGGNTGELF
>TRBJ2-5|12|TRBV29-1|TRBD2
SVAPRLAGETQY
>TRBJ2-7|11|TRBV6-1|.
ASGRSIDYEQY
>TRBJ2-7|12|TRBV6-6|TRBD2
ASSRDRGAYEQY
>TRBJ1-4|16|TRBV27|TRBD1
ASSLYAGGLDKGEKLF
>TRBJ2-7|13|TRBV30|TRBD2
AWSRTSGSSYEQY
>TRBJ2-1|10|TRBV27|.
ASSWRSNEQF
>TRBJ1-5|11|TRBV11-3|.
ASSLDSNQPQH
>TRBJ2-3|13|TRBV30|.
AWSGFGGSTDTQY
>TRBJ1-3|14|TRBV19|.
ASRNPGGAAGNTIY
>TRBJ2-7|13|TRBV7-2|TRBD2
ASSLISLAGQEQY
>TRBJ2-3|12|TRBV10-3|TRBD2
AISEGSGSFTQY